One sample yielded the 22 T cell receptor beta chains listed below, sequenced in a study of blood T cell repertoires in COVID-19. Clones were read by immunoSEQ multiplex PCR, and TCRdb kept only the in-frame ones, dropping some. The sample has about 250,000 clones, roughly 82% seen once; the top ten hold approximately 4.5%. Source material: peripheral blood. These receptors came from a woman aged 65 to 85 with acute or convalescent COVID-19.

V usage is TRBV19 and J usage is TRBJ1-3; D remains unclear. This CDR3 spans 14 amino acids. The germline CDR1 and CDR2 sequences are LNHDA and SQIVND (reference sequence). V was shortened by 9 bases and J by 0 bases, with 12 bases between the two germline ends. The CDR3: CASHKTHSGNTIYF. The CDR3 DNA reads as TGTGCCAGCCATAAGACACACTCTGGAAACACCATATATTTT.

This clone was detected only once. V usage is TRBV7-9 and J usage is TRBJ1-1, with unresolved D. The germline gives CDR1 SEHNR, CDR2 FQNEAQ (reference sequence). Trimming removed 0 bases from V and 3 bases from J, with 11 bases in between. CDR3 length: 15 residues. The CDR3 region is CASSLAGRGDTEAFF. DNA of the CDR3: TGTGCCAGCAGCTTAGCCGGTCGCGGGGACACTGAAGCTTTCTTT.

The V call is TRBV6-2 or TRBV6-3, the J call TRBJ1-1, with D unclear. V lost 4 bases and J 0 bases, leaving 12 bases between the germline ends. The length of the CDR3 is 15 residues. Germline lookup yields CDR1 MNHEY and CDR2 SVGEGT. The CDR3 loop reads CASSFPLPLNTEAFF. DNA of the CDR3: TGTGCCAGCAGTTTTCCACTGCCCTTGAACACTGAAGCTTTCTTT.

The genes are TRBV28 and TRBJ1-4; 8 bases align to TRBD1. Germline-derived CDR1 and CDR2 are MDHEN and SYDVKM. V shed 6 bases and J 4 bases; nucleotides not matched to a gene: 4. The CDR3 extends over 14 amino acids. The CDR3 DNA is TGTGCCAGCAGCCACAGGGGGGTTAATGAAAAACTGTTTTTT. Its translation is CASSHRGVNEKLFF. Full variable domain (missing parts from reference TRBV28 and TRBJ1-4): DVKVTQSSRYLVKRTGEKVFLECVQDMDHENMFWYRQDPGLGLRLIYFSYDVKMKEKGDIPEGYSVSREKKERFSLILESASTNQTSMYLCASSHRGVNEKLFFGSGTQLSVL.

This clone was detected once. The chain recombines TRBV7-2 with TRBJ1-2, with TRBD1 matching over 8 bases. Germline values: CDR1 SGHTA, CDR2 FQGNSA. The CDR3 is 14 amino acids. With V trimmed by 6 bases and J by 4 bases, 7 bases remained unmatched. The CDR3 is CASRPGGPLYGYTF. Written as DNA, the CDR3 is TGTGCCAGCAGACCAGGGGGCCCGCTCTATGGCTACACCTTC.

The chain couples TRBV9 to TRBJ2-2, with 7 bases aligning to TRBD1. Looked up from germline, CDR1 is SGDLS and CDR2 is YYNGEE. The CDR3 spans 15 residues. Unmatched junction bases numbered 3, after V lost 2 bases and J lost 2 bases. DNA of the CDR3: TGTGCCAGCAGCGTCGGGACAGCAAACACCGGGGAGCTGTTTTTT. It encodes CASSVGTANTGELFF.

The V gene is TRBV5-1, the J gene TRBJ1-2; 9 nucleotides agree with TRBD1. The V gene end was trimmed by 0 bases and the J gene end by 4 bases; junction bases not matched to a gene: 1. CDR1 is SGHRS and CDR2 is YFSETQ in the germline V gene. The CDR3 is 14 amino acids. The CDR3 DNA follows: TGCGCCAGCAGCTTGGACAGGGGGCCCTATGGCTACACCTTC. Its translation: CASSLDRGPYGYTF. The full variable domain, rest sourced from reference TRBV5-1 and TRBJ1-2, is KAGVTQTPRYLIKTRGQQVTLSCSPISGHRSVSWYQQTPGQGLQFLFEYFSETQRNKGNFPGRFSGRQFSNSRSEMNVSTLELGDSALYLCASSLDRGPYGYTFGSGTRLTVV.

This clone was detected only once. This chain connects TRBV4-2 to TRBJ1-2, with 7 bases lining up with TRBD1. The CDR3 is made up of 13 amino acids. Unmatched junction bases numbered 2, after V lost 4 bases and J lost 3 bases. Germline V gene data show CDR1 as LGHNA and CDR2 as YNFKEQ. CDR3 DNA sequence: TGTGCCAGCAGCCGGGACAGCGACTATGGCTACACCTTC. Its translation: CASSRDSDYGYTF.

The rearrangement links TRBV19 to TRBJ1-5, with 8 positions matching TRBD1. The length of the CDR3 is 16 residues. Germline lookup yields CDR1 LNHDA and CDR2 SQIVND (reference sequence). V trimming: 3 bases; J trimming: 5 bases; junction bases outside the gene matches: 9. The CDR3 region has the DNA TGTGCCAGTAGTATCATCCCAGGGGGCCCTGATCAGCCCCAGCATTTT. As protein: CASSIIPGGPDQPQHF.

The V call is TRBV4-1, the J call TRBJ2-7; possibly TRBD1 for D (5 bases). This CDR3 comprises 15 residues. V gave up 0 bases and J gave up 6 bases, with 15 bases separating them. Looked up from germline, CDR1 is MGHRA and CDR2 is YSYEKL. CDR3 region: CASSQDRADSSEQYF. CDR3 DNA sequence: TGCGCCAGCAGCCAAGACAGGGCGGATTCTAGCGAGCAGTACTTC.

The rearrangement joins TRBV6-5 to TRBJ1-4; TRBD1 matches 8 bases. Germline CDR1 MNHEY, CDR2 SVGAGI. The CDR3 runs to 14 residues. V lost 6 bases, J lost 4 bases, and 4 bases stayed unmatched. CDR3 in amino acids: CASRGQEVNEKLFF. The CDR3 region has the DNA TGTGCCAGCAGGGGACAGGAGGTTAATGAAAAACTGTTTTTT.

The rearrangement joins TRBV6-1 to TRBJ1-1, with 8 bases identical to TRBD1. Trimming cost V 1 base and J 3 bases; bases outside gene matches: 7. This CDR3 contains 16 residues. CDR1 is MNHNS and CDR2 is SASEGT in the germline V gene. CDR3 bases: TGTGCCAGCAGTGAAGGGGGCAGGGGGCTGTACACTGAAGCTTTCTTT. Its protein is CASSEGGRGLYTEAFF.

This rearrangement joins TRBV12-3 or TRBV12-4 to TRBJ1-5, with 11 bases identical to TRBD1. The CDR3 extends over 13 amino acids. J was trimmed by 6 bases and V by 8 bases; bases with no gene match: 3. CDR3 residues: CASRTGGFQPQHF. The CDR3 nucleotides read TGTGCCAGCCGGACAGGGGGCTTTCAGCCCCAGCATTTT.

The gene calls are TRBV7-8 and TRBJ2-2; TRBD1 matches 8 bases. Germline assignment: CDR1 SGHVS and CDR2 FQNEAQ. The CDR3 is 16 residues long. Trimming took 3 bases from V and 6 from J; bases not matched to a gene: 9. The CDR3 region is CASSLPTGVVAGELFF. The CDR3 DNA reads as TGTGCCAGCAGCTTGCCGACAGGGGTCGTGGCCGGGGAGCTGTTTTTT. Full variable domain (missing parts from reference TRBV7-8 and TRBJ2-2): GAGVSQSPRYKVAKRGQDVALRCDPISGHVSLFWYQQALGQGPEFLTYFQNEAQLDKSGLPSDRFFAERPEGSVSTLKIQRTQQEDSAVYLCASSLPTGVVAGELFFGEGSRLTVL.

V and J are TRBV7-7 and TRBJ2-1; unclear D gene. The CDR3 has 13 amino acids. Germline lookup yields CDR1 SSHAT and CDR2 FNYEAQ (reference sequence). V lost 1 base to trimming and J lost 4 bases, with 5 bases between them. CDR3 nucleotides: TGTGCCAGCAGCTTAGACAGATACAATGAGCAGTTCTTC. It codes for CASSLDRYNEQFF.

This chain links TRBV5-1 with TRBJ1-1, with a possible D match to TRBD1 (5 bases). Germline assignment: CDR1 SGHRS and CDR2 YFSETQ. The CDR3 has 15 amino acids. V lost 4 bases to trimming and J lost 0 bases, with 13 bases between them. The CDR3 DNA sequence: TGCGCCAGCAGCCCGGCGTCCAGGGTGAACACTGAAGCTTTCTTT. Residues: CASSPASRVNTEAFF.

This rearrangement joins TRBV3-1 (or the pseudogene TRBV3-2) to TRBJ1-5; D might be TRBD1 (6 bases). V shed 5 bases and J shed 4 bases, with 12 bases lying between them. This CDR3 comprises 14 residues. The germline V gene encodes CDR1 LGHDT and CDR2 YNNKEL (reference sequence). CDR3 sequence: CASSETRGNQPQHF. The CDR3, as DNA: TGTGCCAGCAGCGAGACAAGGGGGAATCAGCCCCAGCATTTT.

This chain uses TRBV13 with TRBJ2-3; TRBD1 aligns across 9 bases. Germline loops: CDR1 PRHDT, CDR2 FYEKMQ (reference sequence). Losses at the gene ends were 4 bases for V and 3 bases for J; bases not matched to a gene: 5. The CDR3 is made up of 15 amino acids. The CDR3 sequence: CASSSDRGGTDTQYF. In DNA form, the CDR3 reads TGTGCCAGCAGCTCCGACAGGGGGGGGACAGATACGCAGTATTTT.

The chain links TRBV19 to TRBJ2-5, with 14 bases aligning to TRBD2. V was clipped by 3 bases and J by 1 base; unmatched bases: 1. Germline CDR1 LNHDA, CDR2 SQIVND (reference sequence). This CDR3 is built from 16 residues. CDR3 bases: TGTGCCAGTAGTATCGGACTAGCGGGGGGCCAAGAGACCCAGTACTTC. Translation gives CASSIGLAGGQETQYF.

The chain links TRBV6-2 or TRBV6-3 to TRBJ1-2; 9 nucleotides agree with TRBD1. Germline V lookup: CDR1 MNHEY, CDR2 SVGEGT. The CDR3 has 14 residues. The V and J ends lost 4 bases and 14 bases, in that order; junction bases with no gene match: 14. CDR3 residues: CASSSSGTGYYETF. For the CDR3, the DNA is TGTGCCAGCAGTTCCTCCGGGACAGGGTATTACGAGACCTTC.

This clone has just a few counts. V usage is TRBV30 and J usage is TRBJ1-2; 10 nucleotides agree with TRBD1. V dropped 4 bases and J dropped 7; count of bases not matched to a gene: 15. The V gene's germline CDR1 is GTSNPN and CDR2 SVGIG (reference sequence). This CDR3 region has 16 residues. CDR3 DNA: TGTGCCTGGACGCCCTCGGGCCGACAGGGGGCGGGTGGCTACACCTTC. Translation: CAWTPSGRQGAGGYTF. The complete variable domain, with remaining parts taken from reference TRBV30 and TRBJ1-2, reads SQTIHQWPATLVQPVGSPLSLECTVEGTSNPNLYWYRQAAGRGLQLLFYSVGIGQISSEVPQNLSASRPQDRQFILSSKKLLLSDSGFYLCAWTPSGRQGAGGYTFGSGTRLTVV.

This clone has a handful of counts. The chain combines TRBV6-5 with TRBJ2-7; 12 nucleotides agree with TRBD2. Trimming at V came to 8 bases and at J to 6 bases, leaving 5 bases not matched to a gene. Germline loops: CDR1 MNHEY, CDR2 SVGAGI. This CDR3 is 13 amino acids long. The CDR3 sequence is CASRLTSGGEQYF. The DNA for the CDR3 is TGTGCCAGCCGTTTGACTAGCGGGGGCGAGCAGTACTTC.